This T cell receptor beta chain was recorded in a study of metastatic and nonmetastatic thyroid tumors. Study-level background: The comparison covered peripheral blood and tumor or nodule tissue in malignant and benign thyroid patients.

In the original processing: Researchers built a distant-metastasis classifier for papillary thyroid cancer that drew on CDR3 differences across clinicopathological groups. TCRdb re-processed the PCR reads through MiXCR. The V and J calls and clone size come from TCRdb's table, not from the authors' own analysis. The sample lists over 15,000 clones, roughly 13% seen once, with less than 35% in the top ten. Broader study findings: The reported finding was significantly higher TCR beta diversity in malignant thyroid tumors relative to benign nodules, in blood and tumor.

Judged by abundance, this clone is medium-sized. Its antigen remains unknown. Among the patients, none had received any treatment before thyroid surgery. The TCR comes from a female donor with papillary thyroid cancer or a benign thyroid nodule (not recorded which). Some clones in this sample may be carry-over from other donors' samples. Sequences were obtained from blood.

The CDR3 is CASSPREDTQYF. The DNA of the CDR3 is TGTGCCAGCAGCCCCCGGGAGGATACGCAGTATTTT. The genes are TRBV6-2 or TRBV6-3 and TRBJ2-3, with a tentative D call TRBD2 (6 bases). V was cut by 6 bases and J by 6 bases, with 10 bases left in between. The CDR3 has 12 amino acids. CDR1 and CDR2 (germline): MNHEY, SVGEGT.